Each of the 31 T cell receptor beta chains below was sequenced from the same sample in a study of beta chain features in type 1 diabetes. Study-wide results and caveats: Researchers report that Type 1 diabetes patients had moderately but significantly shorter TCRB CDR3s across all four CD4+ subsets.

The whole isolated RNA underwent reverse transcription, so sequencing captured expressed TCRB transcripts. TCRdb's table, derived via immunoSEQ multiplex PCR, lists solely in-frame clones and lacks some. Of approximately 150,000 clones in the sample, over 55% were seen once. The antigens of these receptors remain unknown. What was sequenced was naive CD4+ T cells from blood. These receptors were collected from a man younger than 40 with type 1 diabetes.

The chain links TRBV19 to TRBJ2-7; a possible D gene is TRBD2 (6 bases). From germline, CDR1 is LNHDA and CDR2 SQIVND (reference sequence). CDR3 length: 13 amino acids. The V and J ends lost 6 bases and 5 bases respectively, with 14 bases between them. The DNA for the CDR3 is TGTGCCAGTAGGCCCGGGACTTTCGACGAGCAGTACTTC. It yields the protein CASRPGTFDEQYF.

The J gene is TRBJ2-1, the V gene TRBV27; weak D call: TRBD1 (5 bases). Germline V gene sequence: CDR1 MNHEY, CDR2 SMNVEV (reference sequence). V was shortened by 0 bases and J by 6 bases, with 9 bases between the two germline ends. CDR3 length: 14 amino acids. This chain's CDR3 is CASSLSRQSNEQFF. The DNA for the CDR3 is TGTGCCAGCAGTTTATCGAGACAGAGCAATGAGCAGTTCTTC.

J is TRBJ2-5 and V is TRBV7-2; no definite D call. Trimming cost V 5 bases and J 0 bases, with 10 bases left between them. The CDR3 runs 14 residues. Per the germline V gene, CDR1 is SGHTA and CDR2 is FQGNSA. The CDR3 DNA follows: TGTGCCAGCAGCCAAGGGATGTACCAAGAGACCCAGTACTTC. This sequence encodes CASSQGMYQETQYF.

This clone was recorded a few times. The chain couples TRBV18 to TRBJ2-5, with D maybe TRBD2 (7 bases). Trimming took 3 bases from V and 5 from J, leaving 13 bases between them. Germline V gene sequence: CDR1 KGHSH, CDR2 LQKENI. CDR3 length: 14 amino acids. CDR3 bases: TGTGCCAGCTCACCCAAGGCGGGGGCCGAGACCCAGTACTTC. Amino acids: CASSPKAGAETQYF. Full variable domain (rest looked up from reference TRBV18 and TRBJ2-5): NAGVMQNPRHLVRRRGQEARLRCSPMKGHSHVYWYRQLPEEGLKFMVYLQKENIIDESGMPKERFSAEFPKEGPSILRIQQVVRGDSAAYFCASSPKAGAETQYFGPGTRLLVL.

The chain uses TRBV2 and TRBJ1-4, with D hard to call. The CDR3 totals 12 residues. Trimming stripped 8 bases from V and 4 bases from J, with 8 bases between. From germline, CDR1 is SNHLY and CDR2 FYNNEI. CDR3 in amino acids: CASRSDNEKLFF. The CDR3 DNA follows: TGTGCCAGCCGAAGTGATAATGAAAAACTGTTTTTT.

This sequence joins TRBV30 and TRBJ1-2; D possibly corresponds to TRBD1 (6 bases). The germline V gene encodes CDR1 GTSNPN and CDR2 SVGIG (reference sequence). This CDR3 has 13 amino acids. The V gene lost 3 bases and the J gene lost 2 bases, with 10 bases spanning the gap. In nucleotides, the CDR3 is TGTGCCTGGAGAAACACAGGGAACTATGGCTACACCTTC. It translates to CAWRNTGNYGYTF.

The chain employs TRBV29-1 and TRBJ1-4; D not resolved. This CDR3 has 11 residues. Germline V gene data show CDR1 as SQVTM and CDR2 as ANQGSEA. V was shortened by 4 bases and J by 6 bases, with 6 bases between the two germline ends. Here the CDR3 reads CSVVRDEKLFF. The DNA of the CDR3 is TGCAGCGTTGTAAGGGATGAAAAACTGTTTTTT.

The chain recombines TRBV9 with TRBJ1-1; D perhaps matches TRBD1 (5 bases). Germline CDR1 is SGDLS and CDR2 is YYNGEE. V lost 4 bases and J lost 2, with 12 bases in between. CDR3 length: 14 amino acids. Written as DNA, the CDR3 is TGTGCCAGCAGCTCCATGAGGGACAACACTGAAGCTTTCTTT. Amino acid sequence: CASSSMRDNTEAFF.

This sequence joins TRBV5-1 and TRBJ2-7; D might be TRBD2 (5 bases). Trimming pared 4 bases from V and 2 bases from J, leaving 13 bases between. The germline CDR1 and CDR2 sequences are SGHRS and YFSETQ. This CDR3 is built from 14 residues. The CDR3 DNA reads TGCGCCAGCAGCCCGGACTCAAACCCCTACGAGCAGTACTTC. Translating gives CASSPDSNPYEQYF.

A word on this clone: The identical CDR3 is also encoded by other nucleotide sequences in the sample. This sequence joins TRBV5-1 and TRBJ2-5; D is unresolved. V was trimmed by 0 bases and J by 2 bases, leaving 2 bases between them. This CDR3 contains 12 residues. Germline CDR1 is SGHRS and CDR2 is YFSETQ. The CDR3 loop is CASSLGQETQYF. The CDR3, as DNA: TGCGCCAGCAGCTTGGGTCAAGAGACCCAGTACTTC.

The CDR3 loop is CASSGVSGRETQYF. The CDR3 DNA is TGTGCCAGCAGTGGGGTTTCCGGACGAGAGACCCAGTACTTC. The rearrangement links TRBV28 to TRBJ2-5, with D unresolved. Germline V gives CDR1 MDHEN, CDR2 SYDVKM. The CDR3 runs 14 residues. V lost 5 bases, J lost 4 bases, and 14 bases lay in between.

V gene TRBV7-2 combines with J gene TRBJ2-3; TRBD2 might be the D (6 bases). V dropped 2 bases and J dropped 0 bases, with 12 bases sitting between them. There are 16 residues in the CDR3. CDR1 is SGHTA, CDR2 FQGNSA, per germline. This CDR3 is CASSLLPSVSTDTQYF. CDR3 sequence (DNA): TGTGCCAGCAGCTTACTGCCTAGCGTTAGCACAGATACGCAGTATTTT.

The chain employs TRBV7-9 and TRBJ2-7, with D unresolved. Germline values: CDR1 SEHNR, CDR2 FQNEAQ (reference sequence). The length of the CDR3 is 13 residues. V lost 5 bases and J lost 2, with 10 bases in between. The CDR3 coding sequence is TGTGCCAGCAGCCCCACTAATACCTACGAGCAGTACTTC. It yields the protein CASSPTNTYEQYF.

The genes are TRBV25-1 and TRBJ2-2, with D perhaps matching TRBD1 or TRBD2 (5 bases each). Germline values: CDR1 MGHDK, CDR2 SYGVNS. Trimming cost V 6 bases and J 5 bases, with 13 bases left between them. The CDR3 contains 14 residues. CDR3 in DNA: TGTGCCAGCAGGGGTGCCGGGGCAACCGGGGAGCTGTTTTTT. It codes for CASRGAGATGELFF.

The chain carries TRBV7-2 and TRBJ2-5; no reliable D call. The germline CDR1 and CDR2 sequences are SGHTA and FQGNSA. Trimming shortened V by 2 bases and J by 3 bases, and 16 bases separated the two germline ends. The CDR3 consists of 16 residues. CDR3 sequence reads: CASSLIPRAGEETQYF. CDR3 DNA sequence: TGTGCCAGCAGCTTAATCCCGCGCGCCGGCGAAGAGACCCAGTACTTC.

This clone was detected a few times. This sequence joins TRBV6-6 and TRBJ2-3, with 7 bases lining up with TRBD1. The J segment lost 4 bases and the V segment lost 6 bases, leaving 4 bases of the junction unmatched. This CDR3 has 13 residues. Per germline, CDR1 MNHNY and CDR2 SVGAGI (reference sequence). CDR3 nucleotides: TGTGCCAGCAGGCACAGGGGAGCAGATACGCAGTATTTT. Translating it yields CASRHRGADTQYF.

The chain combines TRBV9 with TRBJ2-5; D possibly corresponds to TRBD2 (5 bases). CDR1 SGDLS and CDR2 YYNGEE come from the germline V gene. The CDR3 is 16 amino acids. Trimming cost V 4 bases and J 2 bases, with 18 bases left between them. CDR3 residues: CASSLTPTDLQETQYF. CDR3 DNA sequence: TGTGCCAGCAGCCTAACCCCGACGGACTTACAAGAGACCCAGTACTTC.

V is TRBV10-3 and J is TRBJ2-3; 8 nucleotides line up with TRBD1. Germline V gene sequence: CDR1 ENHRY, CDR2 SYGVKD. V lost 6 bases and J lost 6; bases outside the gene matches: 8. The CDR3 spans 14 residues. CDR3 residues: CAIRRTGTEDTQYF. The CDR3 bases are TGTGCCATCAGGAGGACAGGGACGGAGGATACGCAGTATTTT.

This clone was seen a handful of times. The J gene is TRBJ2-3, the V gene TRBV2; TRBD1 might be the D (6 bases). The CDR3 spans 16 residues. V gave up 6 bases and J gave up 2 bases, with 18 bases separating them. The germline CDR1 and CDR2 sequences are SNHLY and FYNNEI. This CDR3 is CASRDFTGSLTDTQYF. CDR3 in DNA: TGTGCCAGCAGGGACTTTACAGGGTCCCTCACAGATACGCAGTATTTT.

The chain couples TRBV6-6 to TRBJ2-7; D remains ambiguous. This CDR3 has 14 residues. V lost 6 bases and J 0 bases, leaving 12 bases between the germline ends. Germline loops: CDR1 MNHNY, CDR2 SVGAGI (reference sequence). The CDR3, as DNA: TGTGCCAGCAGCGAGACAACTAACTCCTACGAGCAGTACTTC. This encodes CASSETTNSYEQYF.

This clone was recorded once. The CDR3 nucleotides are TGTGCCAGCAGCCAAGATACGTGGCGGGGAGGCTACAATGAGCAGTTCTTC. It specifies CASSQDTWRGGYNEQFF. The chain links TRBV14 to TRBJ2-1, with a weak D call TRBD2 (6 bases). The CDR3 loop spans 17 amino acids. CDR1 is SGHDN, CDR2 FVKESK, per germline. V shed 0 bases and J shed 3 bases, with 15 bases lying between them.

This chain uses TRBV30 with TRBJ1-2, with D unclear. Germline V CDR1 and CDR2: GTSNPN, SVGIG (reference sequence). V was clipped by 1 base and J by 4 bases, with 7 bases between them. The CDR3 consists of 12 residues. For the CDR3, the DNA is TGTGCCTGGAGTGACCGGGCCTATGGCTACACCTTC. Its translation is CAWSDRAYGYTF.

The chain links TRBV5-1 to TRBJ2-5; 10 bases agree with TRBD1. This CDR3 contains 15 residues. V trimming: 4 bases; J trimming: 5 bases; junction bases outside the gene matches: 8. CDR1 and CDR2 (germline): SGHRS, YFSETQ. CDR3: CASSPSPDRGETQYF. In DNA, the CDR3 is TGCGCCAGCAGCCCTAGCCCGGACAGGGGGGAGACCCAGTACTTC.

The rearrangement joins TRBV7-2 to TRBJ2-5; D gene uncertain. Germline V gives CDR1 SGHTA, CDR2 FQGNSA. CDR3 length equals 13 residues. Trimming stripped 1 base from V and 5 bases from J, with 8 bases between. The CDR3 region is CASSLGEAETQYF. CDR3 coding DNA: TGTGCCAGCAGCTTAGGGGAAGCCGAGACCCAGTACTTC.

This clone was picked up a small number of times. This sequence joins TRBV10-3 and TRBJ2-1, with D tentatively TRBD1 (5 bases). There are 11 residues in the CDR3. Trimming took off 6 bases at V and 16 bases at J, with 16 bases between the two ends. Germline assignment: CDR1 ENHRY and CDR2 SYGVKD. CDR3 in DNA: TGTGCCATCAGCGGGCCCCAAGGGGAATTCTTC. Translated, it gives CAISGPQGEFF.

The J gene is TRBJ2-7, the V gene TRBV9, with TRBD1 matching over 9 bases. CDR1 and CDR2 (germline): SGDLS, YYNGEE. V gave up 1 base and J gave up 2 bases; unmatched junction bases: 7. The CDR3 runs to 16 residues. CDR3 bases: TGTGCCAGCAGCGTACTAGGGACAGGGAAGCCCTACGAGCAGTACTTC. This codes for CASSVLGTGKPYEQYF.

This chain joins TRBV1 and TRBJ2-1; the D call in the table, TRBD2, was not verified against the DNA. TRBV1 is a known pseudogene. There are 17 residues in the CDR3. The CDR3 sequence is CTSSQASTSGGKNEQFF. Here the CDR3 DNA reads TGCACCAGCAGCCAAGCGTCGACTAGCGGGGGGAAGAATGAGCAGTTCTTC.

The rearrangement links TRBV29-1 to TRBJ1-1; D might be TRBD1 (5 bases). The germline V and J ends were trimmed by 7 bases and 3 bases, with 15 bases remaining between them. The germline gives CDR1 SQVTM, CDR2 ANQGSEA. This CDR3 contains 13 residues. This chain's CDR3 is CSAVVLGDTEAFF. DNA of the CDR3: TGCAGCGCTGTCGTTCTGGGGGACACTGAAGCTTTCTTT.

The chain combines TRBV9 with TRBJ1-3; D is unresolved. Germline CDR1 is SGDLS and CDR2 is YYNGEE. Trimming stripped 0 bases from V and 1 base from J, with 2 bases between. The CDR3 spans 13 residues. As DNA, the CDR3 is TGTGCCAGCAGCGTAGAGTCTGGAAACACCATATATTTT. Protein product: CASSVESGNTIYF. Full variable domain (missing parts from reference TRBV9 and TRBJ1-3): DSGVTQTPKHLITATGQRVTLRCSPRSGDLSVYWYQQSLDQGLQFLIQYYNGEERAKGNILERFSAQQFPDLHSELNLSSLELGDSALYFCASSVESGNTIYFGEGSWLTVV.

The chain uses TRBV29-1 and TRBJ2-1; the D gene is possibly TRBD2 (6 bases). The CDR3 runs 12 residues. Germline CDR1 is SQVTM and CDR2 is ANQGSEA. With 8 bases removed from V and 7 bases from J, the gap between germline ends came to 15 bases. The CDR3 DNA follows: TGCAGCATGAGACTAGTTGCTAATGAGCAGTTCTTC. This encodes CSMRLVANEQFF.

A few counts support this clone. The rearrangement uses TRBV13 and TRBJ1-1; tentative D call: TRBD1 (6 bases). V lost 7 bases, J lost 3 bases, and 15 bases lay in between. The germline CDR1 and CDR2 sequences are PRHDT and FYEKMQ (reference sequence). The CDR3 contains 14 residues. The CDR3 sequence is CASKNTGYYTEAFF. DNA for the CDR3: TGTGCCAGCAAAAACACAGGGTACTACACTGAAGCTTTCTTT.